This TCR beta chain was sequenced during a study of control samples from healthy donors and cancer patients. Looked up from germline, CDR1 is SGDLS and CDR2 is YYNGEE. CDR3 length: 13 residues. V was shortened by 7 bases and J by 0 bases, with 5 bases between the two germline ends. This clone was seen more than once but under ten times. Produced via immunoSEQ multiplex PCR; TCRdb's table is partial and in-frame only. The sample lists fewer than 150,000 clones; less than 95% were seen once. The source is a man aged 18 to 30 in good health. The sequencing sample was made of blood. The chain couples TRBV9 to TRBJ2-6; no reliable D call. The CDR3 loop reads CASSISGANVLTF. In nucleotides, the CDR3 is TGTGCCAGCTCGATCTCTGGGGCCAACGTCCTGACTTTC.